This T cell receptor (beta chain) was profiled in a study of a mutant IDH1 vaccine in newly diagnosed glioma (dated by TCRdb to 2020 to 2022). Some background on the complete study: Of the 30 to 35 treated patients, 62.5% were male and around 40% were female, and a mean age of 40.4 years was recorded. Before enrollment, most patients had been given radiochemotherapy with temozolomide as standard therapy, while the rest had received either radiotherapy alone or temozolomide alone. Six visits were used for peripheral blood collection: V03 (baseline), V05, V07, V10, V12 and V13. Longitudinal TCRB deep sequencing was done for 25 to 30 treated patients, wherever samples were available for exploratory analyses.

Receptors were amplified or captured by the immunoSEQ multiplex PCR assay. The hsTCRB Kit was used according to the manufacturer's protocol to amplify rearranged TCR beta chain sequences. Sequencing of TCRB libraries was carried out on an Illumina MiSeq. From the authors' description of their analysis: Demultiplexing, trimming and gene mapping were performed with the kit vendor's proprietary platform. TCRdb mirrors the immuneACCESS table, restricted to in-frame sequences. Some clones are absent from its copies; in checked studies, under half trace to an unresolved V gene, and the reason for the others is unknown. That table is the source of V, J and clone size, and D and trimming were worked out from the DNA. The sample profile shows approximately 70,000 clones; just over 85% of them were found once. The ten top clones hold about 3% of the sample. The paper's findings and limits, for the study overall: Pseudoprogression appeared unrelated to alterations in the top peripheral T cell clonotypes detected by TCRB sequencing. Immune responses induced by the vaccine were seen in around 94% of patients across multiple MHC alleles. According to the authors, sample limitations meant that analyses of patient blood samples could not be reproduced. Selection of PBMC samples for TCRB deep sequencing was based on availability.

The sample's time point label, decoded: baseline, week 1 (first vaccination visit). The treatment or condition label, read with the paper, signifies: pre-vaccination baseline after standard-of-care therapy. All donors had newly diagnosed IDH1-mutant astrocytomas of WHO grade 3 or 4 that showed loss of nuclear ATRX. The samples were drawn from NOA16, a multicentre, single-arm, open-label phase I trial in Germany that tested a mutant IDH1 peptide vaccine in humans for the first time. For immunogenicity testing, the blood drawn at visit V03 was used as the baseline sample. Genomic DNA for TCRB sequencing was extracted from EDTA blood using the DNeasy Blood and Tissue Kit. Based on the germline V gene, the CDR1 and CDR2 sequences are KGHSH and LQKENI. The CDR3 has 14 amino acids, counting the end cysteine and phenylalanine. Just CDR3 DNA is preserved here, 42 bases in frame from base 1. Trimming takes 1 base from V and 0 bases from J, and the germline ends sit 7 bases apart.

This clone has just one count. It has no known antigen specificity. No qualities accompany the bases; no much larger clone lies one base away. The sequenced sample was PBMCs, obtained from a glioma patient treated with radiotherapy, temozolomide or both. The sequence links TRBV18 to TRBJ2-7; the D gene is unclear. This sequence originates from a man younger than 45 with glioma. CDR3 loop: CASSPRVDSYEQYF. The bases are TGTGCCAGCTCACCACGGGTAGACTCCTACGAGCAGTACTTC.